This TCR beta chain was captured in a study of regulatory T cells in long-lasting Graves disease. Germline CDR1 and CDR2: ENHRY and SYGVKD. Trimming pared 0 bases from V and 5 bases from J, leaving 8 bases between. The CDR3 is 14 residues long. Through Arm-PCR of CDR3 regions and iRepertoire HTBI primers, TCR beta libraries were built. MiXCR was run by TCRdb on the multiplex PCR reads, yielding one entry per CDR3 protein. The sample consists of about 400,000 distinct CDR3 sequences, about 17% of them appearing once. Time point noted: newly diagnosed GD, antithyroid drugs for less than 3 months. RNA from PBMCs was the source of the TCR library. The data also belong to a second study, concerning T cells in Graves' hyperthyroidism and ophthalmopathy. That report adds: From stable hyperthyroidism, ophthalmopathy was set apart by a 13 V-J model. Before onset, ophthalmopathy was predicted by the model a median about six months earlier.

The receptor's source is a woman in her late teens or twenties with Graves disease. The chain joins TRBV10-3 to TRBJ2-1; the D call may be TRBD1 or TRBD2 (5 bases each). The specimen was peripheral blood mononuclear cells (PBMCs), collected at new diagnosis, from a patient treated with antithyroid drugs. The CDR3 protein is CAISESGRDNEQFF. DNA for the CDR3: TGTGCCATCAGTGAGTCGGGACGTGACAATGAGCAGTTCTTC.